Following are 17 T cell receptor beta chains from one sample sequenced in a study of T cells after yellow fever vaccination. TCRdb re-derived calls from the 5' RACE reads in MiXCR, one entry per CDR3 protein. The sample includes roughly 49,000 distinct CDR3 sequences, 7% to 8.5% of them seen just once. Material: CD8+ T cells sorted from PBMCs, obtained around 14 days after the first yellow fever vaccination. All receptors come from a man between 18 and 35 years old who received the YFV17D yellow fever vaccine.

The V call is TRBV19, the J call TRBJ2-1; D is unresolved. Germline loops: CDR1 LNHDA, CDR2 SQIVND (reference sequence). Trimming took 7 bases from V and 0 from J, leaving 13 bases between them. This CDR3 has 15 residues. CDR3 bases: TGTGCCAGTAATGAGGAATTAAGCTCCTACAATGAGCAGTTCTTC. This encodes CASNEELSSYNEQFF.

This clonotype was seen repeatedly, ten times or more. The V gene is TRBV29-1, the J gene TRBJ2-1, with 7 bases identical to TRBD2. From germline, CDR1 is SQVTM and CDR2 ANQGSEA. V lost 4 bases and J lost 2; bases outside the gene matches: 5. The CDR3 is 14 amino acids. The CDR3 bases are TGCAGCGTTGGAGGCGGGGGACCCTACAATGAGCAGTTCTTC. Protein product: CSVGGGGPYNEQFF.

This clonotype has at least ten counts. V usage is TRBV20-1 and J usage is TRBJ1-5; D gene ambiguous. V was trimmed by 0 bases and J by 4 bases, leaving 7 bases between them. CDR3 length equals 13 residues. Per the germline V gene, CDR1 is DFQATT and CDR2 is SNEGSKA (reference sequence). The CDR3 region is CSAREVPNQPQHF. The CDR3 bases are TGCAGTGCTAGAGAGGTACCGAATCAGCCCCAGCATTTT.

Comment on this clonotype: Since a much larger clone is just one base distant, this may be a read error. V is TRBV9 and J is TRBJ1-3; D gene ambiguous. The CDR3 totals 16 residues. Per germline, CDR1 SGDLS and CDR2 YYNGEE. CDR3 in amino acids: CASSVASGLSGNTIHF. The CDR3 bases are TGTGCCAGCAGCGTCGCTTCAGGACTCTCTGGAAACACCATACATTTT.

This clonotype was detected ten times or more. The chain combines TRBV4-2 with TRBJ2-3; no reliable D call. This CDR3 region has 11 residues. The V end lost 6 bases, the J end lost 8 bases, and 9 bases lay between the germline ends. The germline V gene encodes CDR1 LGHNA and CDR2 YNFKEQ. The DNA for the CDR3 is TGTGCCAGCAGGGCCGTGGGTACGCAGTATTTT. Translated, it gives CASRAVGTQYF.

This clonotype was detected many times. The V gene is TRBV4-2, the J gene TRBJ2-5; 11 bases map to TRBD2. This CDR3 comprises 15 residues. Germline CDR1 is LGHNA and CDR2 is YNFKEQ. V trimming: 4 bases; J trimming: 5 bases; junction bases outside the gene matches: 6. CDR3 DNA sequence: TGTGCCAGCAGCCCCCTAGCGGGGGGTAGTGAGACCCAGTACTTC. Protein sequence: CASSPLAGGSETQYF.

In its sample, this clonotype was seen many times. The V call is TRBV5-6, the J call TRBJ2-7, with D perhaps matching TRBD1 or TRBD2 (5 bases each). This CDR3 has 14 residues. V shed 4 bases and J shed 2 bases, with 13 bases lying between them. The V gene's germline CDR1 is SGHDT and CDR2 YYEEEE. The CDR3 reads CASSGDGNPYEQYF. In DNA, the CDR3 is TGTGCCAGCAGCGGGGACGGAAATCCCTACGAGCAGTACTTC.

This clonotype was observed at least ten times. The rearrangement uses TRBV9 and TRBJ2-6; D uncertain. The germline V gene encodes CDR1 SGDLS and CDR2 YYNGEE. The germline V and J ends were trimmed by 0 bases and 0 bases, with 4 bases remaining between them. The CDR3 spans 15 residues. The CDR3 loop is CASSVETSGANVLTF. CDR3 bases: TGTGCCAGCAGCGTAGAGACCTCTGGGGCCAACGTCCTGACTTTC.

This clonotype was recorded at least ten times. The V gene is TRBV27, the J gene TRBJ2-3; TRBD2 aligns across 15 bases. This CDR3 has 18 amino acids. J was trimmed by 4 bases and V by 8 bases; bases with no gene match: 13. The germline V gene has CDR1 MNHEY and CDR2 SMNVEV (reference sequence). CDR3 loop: CASQNWTSGGALSDTQYF. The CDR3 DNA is TGTGCCAGCCAAAACTGGACTAGCGGGGGGGCCCTGTCAGATACGCAGTATTTT.

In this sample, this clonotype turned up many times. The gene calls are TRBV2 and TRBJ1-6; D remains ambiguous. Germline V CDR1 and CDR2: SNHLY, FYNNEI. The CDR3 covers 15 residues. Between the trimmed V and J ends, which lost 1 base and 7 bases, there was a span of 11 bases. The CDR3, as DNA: TGTGCCAGCAGTGAAGATCGAGTTCCAAATTCACCCCTCCACTTT. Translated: CASSEDRVPNSPLHF.

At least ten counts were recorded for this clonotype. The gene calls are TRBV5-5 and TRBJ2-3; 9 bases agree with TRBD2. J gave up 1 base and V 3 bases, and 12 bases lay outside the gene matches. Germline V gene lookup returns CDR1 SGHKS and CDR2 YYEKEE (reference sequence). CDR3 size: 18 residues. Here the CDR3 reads CASSYPRGAGGRTDTQYF. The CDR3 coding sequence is TGTGCCAGCAGCTACCCTAGAGGGGCGGGGGGGCGCACAGATACGCAGTATTTT. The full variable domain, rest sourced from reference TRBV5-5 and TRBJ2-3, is DAGVTQSPTHLIKTRGQQVTLRCSPISGHKSVSWYQQVLGQGPQFIFQYYEKEERGRGNFPDRFSARQFPNYSSELNVNALLLGDSALYLCASSYPRGAGGRTDTQYFGPGTRLTVL.

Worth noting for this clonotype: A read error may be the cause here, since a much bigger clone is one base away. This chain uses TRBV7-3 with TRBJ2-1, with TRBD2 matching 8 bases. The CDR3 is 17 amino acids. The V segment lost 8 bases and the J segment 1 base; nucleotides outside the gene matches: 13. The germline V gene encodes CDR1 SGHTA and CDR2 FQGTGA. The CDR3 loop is CASGPKGSGGSYNEQFF. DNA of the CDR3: TGTGCCAGCGGCCCAAAGGGGAGCGGGGGTTCCTACAATGAGCAGTTCTTC.

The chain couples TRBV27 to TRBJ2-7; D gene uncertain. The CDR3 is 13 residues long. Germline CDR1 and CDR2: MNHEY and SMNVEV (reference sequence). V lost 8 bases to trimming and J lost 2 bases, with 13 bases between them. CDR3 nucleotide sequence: TGTGCCAGCCGCGGACCTTGGGCCTACGAGCAGTACGTC. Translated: CASRGPWAYEQYV.

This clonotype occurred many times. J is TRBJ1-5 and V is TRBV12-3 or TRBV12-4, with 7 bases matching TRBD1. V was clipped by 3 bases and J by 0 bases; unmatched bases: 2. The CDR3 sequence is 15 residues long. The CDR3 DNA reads TGTGCCAGCAGTTTCAGGGGGATTAGCAATCAGCCCCAGCATTTT. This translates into CASSFRGISNQPQHF.

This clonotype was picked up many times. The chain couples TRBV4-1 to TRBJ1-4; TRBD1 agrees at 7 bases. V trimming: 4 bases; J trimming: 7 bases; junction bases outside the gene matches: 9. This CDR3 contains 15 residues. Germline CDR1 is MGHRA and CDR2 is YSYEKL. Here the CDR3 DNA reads TGCGCCAGCAGCCGAAAAGGGACAGCAAGTGAAAAACTGTTTTTT. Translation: CASSRKGTASEKLFF.

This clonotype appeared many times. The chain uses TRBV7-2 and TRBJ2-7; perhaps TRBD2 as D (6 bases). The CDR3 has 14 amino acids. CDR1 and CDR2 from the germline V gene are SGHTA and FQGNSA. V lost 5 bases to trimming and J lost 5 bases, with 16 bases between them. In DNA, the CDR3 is TGTGCCAGCAGCCTCCCCTCGGGAGCCAACGAGCAGTACTTC. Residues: CASSLPSGANEQYF.

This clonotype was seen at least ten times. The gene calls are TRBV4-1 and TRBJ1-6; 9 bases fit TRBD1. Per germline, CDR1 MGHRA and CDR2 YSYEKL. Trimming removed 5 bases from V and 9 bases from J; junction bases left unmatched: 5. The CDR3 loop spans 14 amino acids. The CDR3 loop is CASSADRGFSPLHF. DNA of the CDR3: TGCGCCAGCAGCGCAGACAGGGGGTTTTCACCCCTCCACTTT.